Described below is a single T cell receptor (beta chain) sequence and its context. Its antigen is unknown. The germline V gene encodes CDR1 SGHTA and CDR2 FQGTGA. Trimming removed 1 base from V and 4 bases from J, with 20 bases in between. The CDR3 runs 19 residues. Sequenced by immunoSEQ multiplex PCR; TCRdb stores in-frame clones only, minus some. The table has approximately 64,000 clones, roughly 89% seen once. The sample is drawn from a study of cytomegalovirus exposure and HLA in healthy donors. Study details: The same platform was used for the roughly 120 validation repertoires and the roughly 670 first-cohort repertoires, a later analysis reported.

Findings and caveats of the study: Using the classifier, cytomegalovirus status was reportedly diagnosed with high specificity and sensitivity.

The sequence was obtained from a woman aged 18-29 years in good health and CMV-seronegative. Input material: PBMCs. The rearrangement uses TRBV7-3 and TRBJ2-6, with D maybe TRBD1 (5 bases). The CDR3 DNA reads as TGTGCCAGCAGCTTAAGTAGAGTCAGGGATGCGAGGGGGGCCAACGTCCTGACTTTC. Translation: CASSLSRVRDARGANVLTF.